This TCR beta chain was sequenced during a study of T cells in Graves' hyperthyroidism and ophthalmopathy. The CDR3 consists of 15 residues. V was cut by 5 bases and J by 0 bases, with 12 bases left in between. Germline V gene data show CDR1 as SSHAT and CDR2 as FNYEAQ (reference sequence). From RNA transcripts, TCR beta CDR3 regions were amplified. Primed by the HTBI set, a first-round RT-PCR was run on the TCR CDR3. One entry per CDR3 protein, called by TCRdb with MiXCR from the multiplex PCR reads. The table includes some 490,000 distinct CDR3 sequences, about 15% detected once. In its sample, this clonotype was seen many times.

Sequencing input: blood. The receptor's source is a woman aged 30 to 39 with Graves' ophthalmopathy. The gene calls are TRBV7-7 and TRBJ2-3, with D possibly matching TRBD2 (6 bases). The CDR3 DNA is TGTGCCAGCAGCCCCGGGAGAGGTAGCACAGATACGCAGTATTTT. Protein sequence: CASSPGRGSTDTQYF.